The next 20 T cell receptor beta chains were all read from a single sample in a study of OX40 agonist ivuxolimab in advanced cancers. Profiling relied on immunoSEQ multiplex PCR, and the TCRdb table lists in-frame clones only, not all of them. The table includes about 45,000 clones, around nine tenths detected once. The sample here was CD4+ or CD8+ T cells sorted from blood, taken in a trial of the OX40 agonist ivuxolimab. The receptors were gathered from an adult with an advanced solid tumor such as melanoma, head and neck, liver or kidney cancer.

This clone was seen ten or more times. The chain combines TRBV4-1 with TRBJ1-5; D is unclear. The germline V gene has CDR1 MGHRA and CDR2 YSYEKL. V lost 0 bases and J lost 8, with 8 bases in between. CDR3 length equals 13 residues. CDR3 bases: TGCGCCAGCAGCCAAGACCCCCTCAAGCCCCAGCATTTT. This sequence encodes CASSQDPLKPQHF.

This clone was seen more than once but under ten times. The V call is TRBV5-6, the J call TRBJ1-1; the match to TRBD1 covers 7 bases. The V segment lost 6 bases and the J segment 1 base; nucleotides outside the gene matches: 12. Germline values: CDR1 SGHDT, CDR2 YYEEEE. This CDR3 is built from 16 residues. As DNA, the CDR3 is TGTGCCAGCACACCCGGGACAGCCGCTCGGAACACTGAAGCTTTCTTT. This encodes CASTPGTAARNTEAFF.

The chain joins TRBV9 to TRBJ2-3; maybe TRBD2 (5 bases). The CDR3 loop spans 15 amino acids. Germline V gives CDR1 SGDLS, CDR2 YYNGEE. V lost 0 bases, J lost 1 base, and 9 bases lay in between. The CDR3 nucleotides are TGTGCCAGCAGCGTAGACGGGGTGGGCACAGATACGCAGTATTTT. This encodes CASSVDGVGTDTQYF.

The chain employs TRBV4-1 and TRBJ1-5, with D possibly matching TRBD1 (5 bases). Germline CDR1 reads MGHRA; CDR2 reads YSYEKL. Deletions cut 4 bases from V and 2 bases from J, with 12 bases between. The CDR3 is made up of 15 amino acids. CDR3 residues: CASSPGRGRNQPQHF. The CDR3, as DNA: TGCGCCAGCAGCCCAGGGCGGGGTCGCAATCAGCCCCAGCATTTT.

The chain couples TRBV27 to TRBJ1-2; D gene unclear. V lost 2 bases and J 3 bases, leaving 16 bases between the germline ends. This CDR3 has 16 amino acids. CDR1 and CDR2 from the germline V gene are MNHEY and SMNVEV (reference sequence). Written as DNA, the CDR3 is TGTGCCAGCAGTTTAAGAGTCACCAGTGTTGACTATGGCTACACCTTC. As protein: CASSLRVTSVDYGYTF.

This chain uses TRBV7-3 with TRBJ1-1; unclear D gene. V dropped 0 bases and J dropped 7 bases, with 15 bases sitting between them. Germline V gene data show CDR1 as SGHTA and CDR2 as FQGTGA. The CDR3 sequence is 15 residues long. Written as DNA, the CDR3 is TGTGCCAGCAGCTTAACTCCGGCGGCGGGAGGTGAAGCTTTCTTT. This sequence encodes CASSLTPAAGGEAFF.

In the case of this clone: Given the absence of the conserved phenylalanine or tryptophan at the CDR3 end, a read error is likely. The chain has TRBV7-9 and TRBJ1-6; 10 bases are shared with TRBD1. The CDR3 is 14 amino acids. Germline values: CDR1 SEHNR, CDR2 FQNEAQ (reference sequence). V lost 5 bases and J lost 11; bases outside the gene matches: 6. DNA of the CDR3: TGTGCCAGCAGCCCGGGACAGGGGTCAGCACCCCTCCACCTT. Its translation: CASSPGQGSAPLHL.

The V gene is TRBV6-5, the J gene TRBJ2-6, with D unclear. The germline V gene has CDR1 MNHEY and CDR2 SVGAGI. The CDR3 is 13 residues long. Between the trimmed V and J ends, which lost 7 bases and 4 bases, there was a span of 8 bases. The CDR3 coding sequence is TGTGCCAGCACTCCCTGGGGGGCCAACGTCCTGACTTTC. It is translated as CASTPWGANVLTF.

The rearrangement joins TRBV2 to TRBJ2-5; 8 nucleotides align to TRBD1. V was clipped by 9 bases and J by 5 bases; unmatched bases: 20. The CDR3 runs 17 residues. Germline V CDR1 and CDR2: SNHLY, FYNNEI. In DNA form, the CDR3 reads TGTGCCAGTCCGCAGGGACAGGACAAGAACCTGGGGGAGACCCAGTACTTC. It specifies CASPQGQDKNLGETQYF. The full variable domain, with the rest looked up from reference TRBV2 and TRBJ2-5, is EPEVTQTPSHQVTQMGQEVILRCVPISNHLYFYWYRQILGQKVEFLVSFYNNEISEKSEIFDDQFSVERPDGSNFTLKIRSTKLEDSAMYFCASPQGQDKNLGETQYFGPGTRLLVL.

By proportion, this clone is medium-sized. V gene TRBV18 combines with J gene TRBJ1-1; TRBD1 aligns across 7 bases. Germline V gene lookup returns CDR1 KGHSH and CDR2 LQKENI. With 4 bases clipped from V and 0 bases from J, the junction kept 8 bases outside the gene matches. This CDR3 is 16 amino acids long. The CDR3 protein is CASSLAGQQMNTEAFF. The DNA for the CDR3 is TGTGCCAGCTCACTGGCGGGACAGCAGATGAACACTGAAGCTTTCTTT.

The chain has TRBV9 and TRBJ1-1; D might be TRBD1 (6 bases). V gave up 3 bases and J gave up 5 bases, with 14 bases separating them. Germline CDR1 is SGDLS and CDR2 is YYNGEE. This CDR3 is built from 14 residues. The DNA for the CDR3 is TGTGCCAGCAGCGGCGGGGGGCTTGGGACTGAAGCTTTCTTT. It encodes CASSGGGLGTEAFF.

The chain employs TRBV6-5 and TRBJ2-7, with TRBD2 matching 9 bases. The germline gives CDR1 MNHEY, CDR2 SVGAGI. V lost 6 bases, J lost 3 bases, and 6 bases stayed unmatched. The CDR3 is 14 amino acids. The CDR3 region is CASRARGGYYEQYF. The CDR3 DNA is TGTGCCAGCAGAGCGCGGGGGGGCTACTACGAGCAGTACTTC.

The chain recombines TRBV6-5 with TRBJ2-1, with D unresolved. Trimming left V 5 bases short and J 13 bases short, with 18 bases between. The CDR3 sequence is 13 residues long. CDR1 MNHEY and CDR2 SVGAGI come from the germline V gene. The CDR3 is CASSLTSTASQFF. The CDR3 DNA sequence: TGTGCCAGCAGTCTTACTTCAACGGCGAGCCAGTTCTTC.

The J gene is TRBJ1-5, the V gene TRBV5-5; possibly TRBD1 for D (5 bases). Trimming removed 0 bases from V and 7 bases from J, with 11 bases in between. CDR1 and CDR2 from the germline V gene are SGHKS and YYEKEE (reference sequence). The CDR3 contains 14 residues. In nucleotides, the CDR3 is TGTGCCAGCAGCTTGGGTGACAGTGGACAGCCCCAGCATTTT. Its translation is CASSLGDSGQPQHF. Full variable domain (missing parts from reference TRBV5-5 and TRBJ1-5): DAGVTQSPTHLIKTRGQQVTLRCSPISGHKSVSWYQQVLGQGPQFIFQYYEKEERGRGNFPDRFSARQFPNYSSELNVNALLLGDSALYLCASSLGDSGQPQHFGDGTRLSIL.

The chain recombines TRBV7-8 with TRBJ2-6, with TRBD1 matching 7 bases. The V gene's germline CDR1 is SGHVS and CDR2 FQNEAQ. The CDR3 loop spans 17 amino acids. With V trimmed by 5 bases and J by 0 bases, 7 bases remained unmatched. The CDR3 nucleotides read TGTGCCAGCAGCACTAACCGGGACAGCTCTGGGGCCAACGTCCTGACTTTC. Translating it yields CASSTNRDSSGANVLTF.

CDR3 DNA: TGTGCCAGCATGTGGCAGGGGGGTGAGACCCAGTACTTC. Encoded protein: CASMWQGGETQYF. V and J are TRBV6-5 and TRBJ2-5, with TRBD1 as a possible D gene (7 bases). Germline V gene data show CDR1 as MNHEY and CDR2 as SVGAGI. This CDR3 spans 13 amino acids. V was pared by 7 bases and J by 5 bases, with 14 bases between.

V and J are TRBV4-2 and TRBJ1-2; 7 bases match TRBD1. V trimming: 3 bases; J trimming: 13 bases; junction bases outside the gene matches: 8. The CDR3 contains 12 residues. Germline lookup yields CDR1 LGHNA and CDR2 YNFKEQ. The CDR3 region is CASSQGQFFLTF. The CDR3 DNA sequence: TGTGCCAGCAGCCAGGGACAGTTCTTTCTCACCTTC.

The chain carries TRBV7-9 and TRBJ2-5, with a weak D call TRBD1 (6 bases). With 3 bases removed from V and 3 bases from J, the gap between germline ends came to 17 bases. Germline V gene lookup returns CDR1 SEHNR and CDR2 FQNEAQ (reference sequence). The CDR3 runs 16 residues. CDR3 in DNA: TGTGCCAGCAGCTTTAATACCAGGGGTGGGAAAGAGACCCAGTACTTC. It is translated as CASSFNTRGGKETQYF.

As DNA, the CDR3 is TGTGCCAGCAGTGTCTTCAGGGATACCGGGGAGCTGTTTTTT. This translates into CASSVFRDTGELFF. This chain links TRBV28 with TRBJ2-2, with D perhaps TRBD1 (5 bases). This CDR3 contains 14 residues. Trimming took off 5 bases at V and 5 bases at J, with 12 bases between the two ends. The V gene's germline CDR1 is MDHEN and CDR2 SYDVKM.

This clone was observed a single time. This chain joins TRBV4-1 and TRBJ2-7; 8 nucleotides align to TRBD2. Germline values: CDR1 MGHRA, CDR2 YSYEKL. This CDR3 is 13 amino acids long. V was pared by 5 bases and J by 3 bases, with 3 bases of the junction left unmatched. CDR3 in DNA: TGCGCCAGCAGCTCCCGGGGGGGCTACGAGCAGTACTTC. Its translation is CASSSRGGYEQYF.